The source of this TCR beta chain is a study of T-cell memory formation after mild COVID-19. Study-wide context: TCR clusters were largely donor specific.

Via MiXCR, TCRdb re-called the 5' RACE reads, giving one row per CDR3 protein. The sample lists some 350,000 distinct CDR3 sequences; approximately 16% were seen once. CDR3 length: 17 residues. J was trimmed by 2 bases and V by 5 bases; bases with no gene match: 12. The V gene's germline CDR1 is SEHNR and CDR2 FQNEAQ (reference sequence). The sample taken for sequencing was PBMCs or a T cell subset sorted from them (not recorded which). The V and J genes are TRBV7-9 and TRBJ2-3; TRBD2 matches at 8 bases. The sequence was collected from a man younger than 30 who had mild COVID-19 (a few samples of this study predate the infection). Cell type and time point are not known. DNA of the CDR3: TGTGCCAGCAGCGAAGGCCGGGTAGCGGGGTTCACAGATACGCAGTATTTT. Amino acid sequence: CASSEGRVAGFTDTQYF. The variable domain in full, with the rest retrieved from reference TRBV7-9 and TRBJ2-3, is DTGVSQNPRHKITKRGQNVTFRCDPISEHNRLYWYRQTLGQGPEFLTYFQNEAQLEKSRLLSDRFSAERPKGSFSTLEIQRTEQGDSAMYLCASSEGRVAGFTDTQYFGPGTRLTVL.